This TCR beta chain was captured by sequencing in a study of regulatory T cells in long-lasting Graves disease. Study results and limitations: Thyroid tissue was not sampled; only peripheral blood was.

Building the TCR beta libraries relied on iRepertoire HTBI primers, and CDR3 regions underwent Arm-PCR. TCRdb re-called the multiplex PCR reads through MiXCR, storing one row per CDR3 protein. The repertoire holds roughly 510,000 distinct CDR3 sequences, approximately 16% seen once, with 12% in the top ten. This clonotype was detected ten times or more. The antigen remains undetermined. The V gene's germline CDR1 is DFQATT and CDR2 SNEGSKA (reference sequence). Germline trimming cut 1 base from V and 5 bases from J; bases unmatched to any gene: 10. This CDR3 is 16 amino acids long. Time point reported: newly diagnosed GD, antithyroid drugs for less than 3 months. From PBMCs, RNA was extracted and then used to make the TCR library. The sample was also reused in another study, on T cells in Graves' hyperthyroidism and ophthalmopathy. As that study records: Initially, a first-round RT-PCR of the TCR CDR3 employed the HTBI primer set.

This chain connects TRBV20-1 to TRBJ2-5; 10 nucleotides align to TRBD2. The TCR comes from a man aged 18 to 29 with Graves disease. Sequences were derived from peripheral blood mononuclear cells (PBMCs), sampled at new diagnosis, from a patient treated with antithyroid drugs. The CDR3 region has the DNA TGCAGTGCTAGAGTGCCTAGCGGGAGCGTAGGGGAGACCCAGTACTTC. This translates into CSARVPSGSVGETQYF.